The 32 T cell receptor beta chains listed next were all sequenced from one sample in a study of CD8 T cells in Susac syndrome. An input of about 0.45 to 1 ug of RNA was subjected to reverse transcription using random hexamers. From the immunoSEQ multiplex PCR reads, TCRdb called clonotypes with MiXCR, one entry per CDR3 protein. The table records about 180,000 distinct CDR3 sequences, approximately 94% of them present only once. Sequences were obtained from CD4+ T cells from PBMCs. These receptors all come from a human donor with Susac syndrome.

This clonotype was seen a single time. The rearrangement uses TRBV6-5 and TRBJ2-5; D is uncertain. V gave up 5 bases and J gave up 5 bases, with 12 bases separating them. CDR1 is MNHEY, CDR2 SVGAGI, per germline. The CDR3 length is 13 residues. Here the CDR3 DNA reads TGTGCCAGCAGTAGGACCATTTTCGAGACCCAGTACTTC. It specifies CASSRTIFETQYF.

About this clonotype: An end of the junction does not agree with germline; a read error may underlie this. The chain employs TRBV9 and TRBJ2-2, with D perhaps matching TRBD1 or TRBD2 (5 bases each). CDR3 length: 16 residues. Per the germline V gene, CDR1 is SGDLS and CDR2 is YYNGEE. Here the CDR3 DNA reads TGTGCCAACAGCGTATACCCGGGGCCGAACACCGGGGAGCTGTTTTTT. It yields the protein CANSVYPGPNTGELFF.

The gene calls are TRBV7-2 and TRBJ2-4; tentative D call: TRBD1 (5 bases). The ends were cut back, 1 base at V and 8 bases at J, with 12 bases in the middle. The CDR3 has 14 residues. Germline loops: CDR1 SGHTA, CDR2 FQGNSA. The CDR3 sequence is CASSLDRGWDIQYF. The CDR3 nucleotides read TGTGCCAGCAGCTTAGATAGGGGTTGGGACATTCAGTACTTC.

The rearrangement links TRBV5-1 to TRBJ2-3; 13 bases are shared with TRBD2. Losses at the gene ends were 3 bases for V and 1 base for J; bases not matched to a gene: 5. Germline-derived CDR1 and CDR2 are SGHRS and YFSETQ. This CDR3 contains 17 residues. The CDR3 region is CASSSTSGGHGTDTQYF. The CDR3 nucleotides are TGCGCCAGCAGCTCGACTAGCGGGGGGCACGGCACAGATACGCAGTATTTT.

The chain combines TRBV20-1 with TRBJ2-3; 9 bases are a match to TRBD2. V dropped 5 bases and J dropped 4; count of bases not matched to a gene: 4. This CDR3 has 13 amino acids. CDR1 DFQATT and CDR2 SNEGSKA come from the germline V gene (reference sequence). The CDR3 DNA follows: TGCAGTGCTCCTCCTAGCGGGGCAGATACGCAGTATTTT. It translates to CSAPPSGADTQYF.

The CDR3 DNA follows: TGTGCCAGCAGTCTTACAGGGGGTTCCTATAATTCACCCCTCCACTTT. Protein product: CASSLTGGSYNSPLHF. The chain employs TRBV2 and TRBJ1-6; 8 bases match TRBD1. Germline-derived CDR1 and CDR2 are SNHLY and FYNNEI. V lost 5 bases and J lost 1; bases outside the gene matches: 4. The CDR3 sequence is 16 residues long. The complete variable domain, with remaining parts taken from reference TRBV2 and TRBJ1-6, reads EPEVTQTPSHQVTQMGQEVILRCVPISNHLYFYWYRQILGQKVEFLVSFYNNEISEKSEIFDDQFSVERPDGSNFTLKIRSTKLEDSAMYFCASSLTGGSYNSPLHFGNGTRLTVT.

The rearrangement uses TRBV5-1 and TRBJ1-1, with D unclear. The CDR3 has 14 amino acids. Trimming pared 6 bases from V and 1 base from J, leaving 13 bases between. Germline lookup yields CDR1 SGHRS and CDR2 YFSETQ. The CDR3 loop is CASTLDPSNTEAFF. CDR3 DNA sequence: TGCGCCAGCACTTTAGATCCCTCGAACACTGAAGCTTTCTTT.

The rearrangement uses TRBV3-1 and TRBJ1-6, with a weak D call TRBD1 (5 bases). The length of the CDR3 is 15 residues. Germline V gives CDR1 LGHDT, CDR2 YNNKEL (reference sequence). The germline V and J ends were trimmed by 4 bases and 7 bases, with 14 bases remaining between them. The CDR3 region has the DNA TGTGCCAGCAGCCTCCGGGACGCTATAAATTCACCCCTCCACTTT. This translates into CASSLRDAINSPLHF. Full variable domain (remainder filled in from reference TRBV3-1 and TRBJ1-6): DTAVSQTPKYLVTQMGNDKSIKCEQNLGHDTMYWYKQDSKKFLKIMFSYNNKELIINETVPNRFSPKSPDKAHLNLHINSLELGDSAVYFCASSLRDAINSPLHFGNGTRLTVT.

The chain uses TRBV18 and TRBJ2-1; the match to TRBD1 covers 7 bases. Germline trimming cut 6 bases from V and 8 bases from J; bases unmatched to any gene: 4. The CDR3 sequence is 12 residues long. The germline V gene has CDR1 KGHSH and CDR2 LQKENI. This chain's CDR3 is CASSPTGDEQFF. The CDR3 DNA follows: TGTGCCAGCTCGCCCACAGGGGATGAGCAGTTCTTC.

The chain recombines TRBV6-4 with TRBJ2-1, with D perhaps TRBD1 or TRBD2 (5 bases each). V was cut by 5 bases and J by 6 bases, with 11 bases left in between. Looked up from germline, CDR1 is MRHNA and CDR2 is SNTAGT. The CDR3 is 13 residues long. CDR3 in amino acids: CASSTGTLNEQFF. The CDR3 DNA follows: TGTGCCAGCAGTACCGGGACCCTCAATGAGCAGTTCTTC.

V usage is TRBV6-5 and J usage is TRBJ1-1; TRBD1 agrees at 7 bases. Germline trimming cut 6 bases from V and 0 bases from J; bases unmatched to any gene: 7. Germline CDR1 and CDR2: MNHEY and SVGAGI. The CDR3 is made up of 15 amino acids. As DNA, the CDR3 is TGTGCCAGCAGACAGGGGAGAGGGATGAACACTGAAGCTTTCTTT. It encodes CASRQGRGMNTEAFF.

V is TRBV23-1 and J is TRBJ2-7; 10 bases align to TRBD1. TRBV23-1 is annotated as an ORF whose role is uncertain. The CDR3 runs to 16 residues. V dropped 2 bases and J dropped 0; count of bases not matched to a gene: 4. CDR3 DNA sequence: TGCGCCAGCAGTCAACCCGGGACAGGGGTCTCCTACGAGCAGTACTTC. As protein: CASSQPGTGVSYEQYF.

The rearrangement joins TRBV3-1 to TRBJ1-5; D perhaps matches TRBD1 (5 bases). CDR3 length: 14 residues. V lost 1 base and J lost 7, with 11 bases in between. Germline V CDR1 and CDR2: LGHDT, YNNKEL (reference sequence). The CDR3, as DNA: TGTGCCAGCAGCCAAGGTGGGGCAGGACAGCCCCAGCATTTT. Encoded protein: CASSQGGAGQPQHF.

DNA of the CDR3: TGTGCCAGCAGCCAAGAGGGTTTCCCTGAAGCTTTCTTT. Residues: CASSQEGFPEAFF. The rearrangement uses TRBV3-1 and TRBJ1-1; no definite D call. CDR1 and CDR2 from the germline V gene are LGHDT and YNNKEL (reference sequence). The CDR3 has 13 amino acids. V was shortened by 0 bases and J by 6 bases, with 8 bases between the two germline ends.

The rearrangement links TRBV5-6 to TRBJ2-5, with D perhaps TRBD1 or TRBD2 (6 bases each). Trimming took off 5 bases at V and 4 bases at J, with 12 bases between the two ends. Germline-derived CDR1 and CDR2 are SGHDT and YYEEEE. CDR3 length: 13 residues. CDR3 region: CASSWGAVETQYF. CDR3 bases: TGTGCCAGCAGTTGGGGGGCCGTAGAGACCCAGTACTTC.

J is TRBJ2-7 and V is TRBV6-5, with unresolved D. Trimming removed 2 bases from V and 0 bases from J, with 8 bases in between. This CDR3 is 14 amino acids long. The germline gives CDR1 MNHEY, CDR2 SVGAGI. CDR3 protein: CASSYGLGSYEQYF. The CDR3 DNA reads TGTGCCAGCAGTTACGGGTTAGGCTCCTACGAGCAGTACTTC.

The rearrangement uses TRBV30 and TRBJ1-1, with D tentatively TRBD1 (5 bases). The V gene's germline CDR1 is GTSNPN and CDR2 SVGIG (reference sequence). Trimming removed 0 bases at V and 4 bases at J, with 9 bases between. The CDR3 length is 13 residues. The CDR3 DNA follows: TGTGCCTGGAGTGTACAGGAAGGCACTGAAGCTTTCTTT. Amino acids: CAWSVQEGTEAFF.

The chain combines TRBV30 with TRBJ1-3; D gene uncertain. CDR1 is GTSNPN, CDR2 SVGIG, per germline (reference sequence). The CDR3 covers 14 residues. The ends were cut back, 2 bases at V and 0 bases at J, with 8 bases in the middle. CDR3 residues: CAWSPGSSGNTIYF. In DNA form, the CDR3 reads TGTGCCTGGAGTCCGGGTAGCTCTGGAAACACCATATATTTT. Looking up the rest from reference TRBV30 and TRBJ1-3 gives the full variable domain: SQTIHQWPATLVQPVGSPLSLECTVEGTSNPNLYWYRQAAGRGLQLLFYSVGIGQISSEVPQNLSASRPQDRQFILSSKKLLLSDSGFYLCAWSPGSSGNTIYFGEGSWLTVV.

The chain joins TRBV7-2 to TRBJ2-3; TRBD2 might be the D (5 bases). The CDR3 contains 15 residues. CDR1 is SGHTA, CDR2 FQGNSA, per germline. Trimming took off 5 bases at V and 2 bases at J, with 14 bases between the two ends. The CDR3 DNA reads TGTGCCAGCAGCCCCGGTCGGGGATACACAGATACGCAGTATTTT. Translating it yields CASSPGRGYTDTQYF.

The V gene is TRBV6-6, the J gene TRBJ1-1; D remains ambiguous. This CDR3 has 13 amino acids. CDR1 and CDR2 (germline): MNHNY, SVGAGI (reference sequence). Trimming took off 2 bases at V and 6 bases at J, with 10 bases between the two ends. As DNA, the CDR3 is TGTGCCAGCAGTTACGAGGGTAGCGCTGAAGCTTTCTTT. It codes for CASSYEGSAEAFF.

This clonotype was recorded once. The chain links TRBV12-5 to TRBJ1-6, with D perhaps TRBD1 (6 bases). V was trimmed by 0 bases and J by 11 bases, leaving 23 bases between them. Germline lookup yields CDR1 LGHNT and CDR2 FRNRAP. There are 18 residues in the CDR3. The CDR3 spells CASGLVLGQRDTGAPLHF. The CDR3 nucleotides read TGTGCTAGTGGTTTGGTACTCGGTCAGAGGGACACCGGGGCACCCCTCCACTTT.

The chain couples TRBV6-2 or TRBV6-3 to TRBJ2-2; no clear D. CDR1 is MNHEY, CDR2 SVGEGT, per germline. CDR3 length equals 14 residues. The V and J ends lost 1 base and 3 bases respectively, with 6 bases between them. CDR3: CASSYWVYTGELFF. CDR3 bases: TGTGCCAGCAGTTACTGGGTCTACACCGGGGAGCTGTTTTTT.

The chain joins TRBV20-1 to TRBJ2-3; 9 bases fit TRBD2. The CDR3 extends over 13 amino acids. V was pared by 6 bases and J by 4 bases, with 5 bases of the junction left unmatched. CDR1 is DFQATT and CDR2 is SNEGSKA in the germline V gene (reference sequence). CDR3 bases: TGCAGTGCGCCGGGACTAGCCTCAGATACGCAGTATTTT. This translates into CSAPGLASDTQYF.

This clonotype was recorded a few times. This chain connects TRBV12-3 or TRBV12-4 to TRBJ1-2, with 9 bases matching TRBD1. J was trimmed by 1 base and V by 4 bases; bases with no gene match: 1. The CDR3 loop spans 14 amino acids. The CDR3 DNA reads TGTGCCAGCAGTTCGACAGGGGGTAACTATGGCTACACCTTC. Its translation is CASSSTGGNYGYTF.

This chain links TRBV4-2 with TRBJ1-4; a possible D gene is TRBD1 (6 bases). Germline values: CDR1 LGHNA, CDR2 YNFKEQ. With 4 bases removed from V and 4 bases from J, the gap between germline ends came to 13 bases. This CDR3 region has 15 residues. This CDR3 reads CASSPWTELNEKLFF. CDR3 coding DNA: TGTGCCAGCAGCCCTTGGACAGAACTTAATGAAAAACTGTTTTTT.

The CDR3 region is CSVEDHAGDEQFF. The CDR3 DNA is TGCAGCGTTGAAGATCACGCCGGGGATGAGCAGTTCTTC. The gene calls are TRBV29-1 and TRBJ2-1, with D tentatively TRBD2 (5 bases). V lost 0 bases, J lost 8 bases, and 11 bases lay in between. Germline-derived CDR1 and CDR2 are SQVTM and ANQGSEA. This CDR3 has 13 amino acids.

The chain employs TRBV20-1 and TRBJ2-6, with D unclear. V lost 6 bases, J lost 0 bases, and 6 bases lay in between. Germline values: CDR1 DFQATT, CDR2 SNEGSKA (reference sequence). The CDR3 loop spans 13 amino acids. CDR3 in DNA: TGCAGTGCATATAGCTCTGGGGCCAACGTCCTGACTTTC. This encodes CSAYSSGANVLTF.

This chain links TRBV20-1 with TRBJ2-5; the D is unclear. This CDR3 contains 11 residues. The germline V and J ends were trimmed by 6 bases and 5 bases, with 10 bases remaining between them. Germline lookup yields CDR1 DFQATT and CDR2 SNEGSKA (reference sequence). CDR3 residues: CSAPQIETQYF. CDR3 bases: TGCAGTGCACCTCAAATCGAGACCCAGTACTTC.

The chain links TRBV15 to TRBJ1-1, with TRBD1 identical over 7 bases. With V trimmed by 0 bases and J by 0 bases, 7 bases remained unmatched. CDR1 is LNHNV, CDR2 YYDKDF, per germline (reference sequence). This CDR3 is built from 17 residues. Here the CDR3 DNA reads TGTGCCACCAGCAGAGACATCCTAGGGGGCTTGAACACTGAAGCTTTCTTT. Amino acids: CATSRDILGGLNTEAFF.

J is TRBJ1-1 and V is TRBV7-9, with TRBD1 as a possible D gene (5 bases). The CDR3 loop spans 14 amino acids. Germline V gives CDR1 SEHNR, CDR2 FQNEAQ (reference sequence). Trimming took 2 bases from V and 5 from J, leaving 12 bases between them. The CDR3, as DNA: TGTGCCAGCAGCTTACCCCCTCAGGGAACTGAAGCTTTCTTT. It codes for CASSLPPQGTEAFF.

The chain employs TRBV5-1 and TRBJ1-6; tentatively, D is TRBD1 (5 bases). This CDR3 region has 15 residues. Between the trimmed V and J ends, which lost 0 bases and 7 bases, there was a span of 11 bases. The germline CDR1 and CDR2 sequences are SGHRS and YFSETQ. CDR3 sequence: CASSLGQGQNSPLHF. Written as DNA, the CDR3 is TGCGCCAGCAGCTTGGGGCAGGGTCAGAATTCACCCCTCCACTTT. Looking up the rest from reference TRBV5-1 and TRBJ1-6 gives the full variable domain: KAGVTQTPRYLIKTRGQQVTLSCSPISGHRSVSWYQQTPGQGLQFLFEYFSETQRNKGNFPGRFSGRQFSNSRSEMNVSTLELGDSALYLCASSLGQGQNSPLHFGNGTRLTVT.

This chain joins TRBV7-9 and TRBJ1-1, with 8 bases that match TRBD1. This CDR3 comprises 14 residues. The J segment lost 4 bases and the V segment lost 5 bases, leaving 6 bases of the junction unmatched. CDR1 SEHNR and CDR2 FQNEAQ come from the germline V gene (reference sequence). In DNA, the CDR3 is TGTGCCAGCAGCCATCTCGACAGGGGCACTGAAGCTTTCTTT. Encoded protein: CASSHLDRGTEAFF.